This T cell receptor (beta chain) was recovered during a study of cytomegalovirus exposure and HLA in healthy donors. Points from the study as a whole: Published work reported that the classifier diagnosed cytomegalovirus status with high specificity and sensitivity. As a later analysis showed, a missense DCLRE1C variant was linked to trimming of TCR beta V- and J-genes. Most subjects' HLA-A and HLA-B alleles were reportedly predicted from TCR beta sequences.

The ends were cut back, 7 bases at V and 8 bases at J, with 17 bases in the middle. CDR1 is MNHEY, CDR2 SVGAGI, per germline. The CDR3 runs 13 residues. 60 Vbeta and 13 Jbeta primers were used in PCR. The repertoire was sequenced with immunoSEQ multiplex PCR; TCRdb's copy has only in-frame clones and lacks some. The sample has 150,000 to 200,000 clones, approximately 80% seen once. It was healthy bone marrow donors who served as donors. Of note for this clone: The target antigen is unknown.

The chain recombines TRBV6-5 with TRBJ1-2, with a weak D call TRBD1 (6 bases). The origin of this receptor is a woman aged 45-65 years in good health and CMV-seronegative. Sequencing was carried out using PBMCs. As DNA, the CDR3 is TGTGCCAGCAACTCCGCCGGAGACAGGGGCTACACCTTC. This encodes CASNSAGDRGYTF.